These 10 T cell receptor beta chains originate from one sample sequenced in a study of blood T cell repertoires in COVID-19. TCRdb's table, derived via immunoSEQ multiplex PCR, lists solely in-frame clones and lacks some. Seen here are approximately 200,000 clones, roughly 86% observed once, and the top ten hold about 9.7%. The sequencing sample was made of PBMCs or T cells enriched from blood (not recorded which). Receptor source: a woman in her 30s who had recovered from COVID-19.

The rearrangement uses TRBV28 and TRBJ1-6; 9 bases align to TRBD1. Germline CDR1 MDHEN, CDR2 SYDVKM. The V gene end was trimmed by 5 bases and the J gene end by 4 bases; junction bases not matched to a gene: 9. The CDR3 runs to 17 residues. DNA of the CDR3: TGTGCCAGCAGTCCGCGGGACAGGGCCTTGTATAATTCACCCCTCCACTTT. This codes for CASSPRDRALYNSPLHF.

CDR3 DNA sequence: TGTGCCAGCAGCCAAGAGTTGATCCCGGGGACCCAGTACTTC. This translates into CASSQELIPGTQYF. The chain carries TRBV3-1 (or the pseudogene TRBV3-2) and TRBJ2-5; D remains ambiguous. The germline V gene has CDR1 LGHDT and CDR2 YNNKEL (reference sequence). V lost 0 bases to trimming and J lost 7 bases, with 12 bases between them. The CDR3 extends over 14 amino acids.

This clone was detected a few times. The V call is TRBV5-1, the J call TRBJ1-1; TRBD1 might be the D (6 bases). In germline, CDR1 is SGHRS, CDR2 YFSETQ. The V end lost 4 bases, the J end lost 3 bases, and 16 bases lay between the germline ends. There are 15 residues in the CDR3. CDR3 residues: CASSRVAGADTEAFF. The CDR3 DNA reads TGCGCCAGCAGCCGAGTGGCGGGGGCCGACACTGAAGCTTTCTTT.

CDR3 protein: CASIEGNRGDGYTF. Here the CDR3 DNA reads TGCGCCAGCATCGAGGGAAACAGGGGCGATGGCTACACCTTC. This rearrangement joins TRBV10-1 to TRBJ1-2, with 7 bases identical to TRBD1. From germline, CDR1 is WNHNN and CDR2 SYGVQD (reference sequence). The CDR3 runs to 14 residues. Trimming at V came to 7 bases and at J to 6 bases, leaving 11 bases not matched to a gene.

This clone was found once. The chain recombines TRBV7-9 with TRBJ2-1; TRBD2 matches 12 bases. The CDR3 covers 17 residues. CDR1 SEHNR and CDR2 FQNEAQ come from the germline V gene (reference sequence). V was clipped by 5 bases and J by 5 bases; unmatched bases: 10. The CDR3 DNA reads as TGTGCCAGCAGCGTCGGGACTAGCGGGCCGTTGGACAATGAGCAGTTCTTC. Translated: CASSVGTSGPLDNEQFF. Combining the CDR3 with reference TRBV7-9 and TRBJ2-1 gives the whole variable domain DTGVSQNPRHKITKRGQNVTFRCDPISEHNRLYWYRQTLGQGPEFLTYFQNEAQLEKSRLLSDRFSAERPKGSFSTLEIQRTEQGDSAMYLCASSVGTSGPLDNEQFFGPGTRLTVL.

This clone was seen only once. This rearrangement joins TRBV5-5 to TRBJ2-5; 8 bases match TRBD1. CDR1 SGHKS and CDR2 YYEKEE come from the germline V gene (reference sequence). V lost 2 bases to trimming and J lost 4 bases; unmatched junction nucleotides: 7. This CDR3 is built from 15 residues. CDR3 loop: CASSLPGQGPETQYF. Here the CDR3 DNA reads TGTGCCAGCAGCTTACCCGGACAGGGTCCAGAGACCCAGTACTTC. Using reference TRBV5-5 and TRBJ2-5 for the parts outside the CDR3, the full variable domain is DAGVTQSPTHLIKTRGQQVTLRCSPISGHKSVSWYQQVLGQGPQFIFQYYEKEERGRGNFPDRFSARQFPNYSSELNVNALLLGDSALYLCASSLPGQGPETQYFGPGTRLLVL.

The rearrangement uses TRBV29-1 and TRBJ1-2; 7 bases align to TRBD1. The V and J ends lost 1 base and 3 bases, in that order; junction bases with no gene match: 2. The length of the CDR3 is 13 residues. Germline V CDR1 and CDR2: SQVTM, ANQGSEA. The CDR3 nucleotides read TGCAGCGTTGAAGTTACAGGGGACTATGGCTACACCTTC. Protein product: CSVEVTGDYGYTF.

CDR3 protein: CAWSRTLNTEAFF. The CDR3 nucleotides read TGTGCCTGGAGTAGAACACTGAACACTGAAGCTTTCTTT. The J gene is TRBJ1-1, the V gene TRBV30; D gene unclear. Germline CDR1 reads GTSNPN; CDR2 reads SVGIG (reference sequence). Trimming stripped 2 bases from V and 0 bases from J, with 7 bases between. CDR3 length equals 13 residues.

CDR3 DNA sequence: TGTGCCAGCAGCTTAGAAGCGGACAGAACCTACGAGCAGTACTTC. Protein: CASSLEADRTYEQYF. The rearrangement links TRBV7-6 to TRBJ2-7; D is possibly TRBD1 (6 bases). CDR1 and CDR2 (germline): SGHVS, FNYEAQ. The CDR3 loop spans 15 amino acids. V lost 1 base and J lost 2, with 12 bases in between.

This clone was seen only once. The chain carries TRBV29-1 and TRBJ1-1; TRBD1 might be the D (6 bases). The germline V and J ends were trimmed by 7 bases and 1 base, with 10 bases remaining between them. Per the germline V gene, CDR1 is SQVTM and CDR2 is ANQGSEA. The CDR3 is made up of 12 amino acids. The CDR3 DNA reads as TGCAGCGGCGGACAGCGGAACACTGAAGCTTTCTTT. It codes for CSGGQRNTEAFF.